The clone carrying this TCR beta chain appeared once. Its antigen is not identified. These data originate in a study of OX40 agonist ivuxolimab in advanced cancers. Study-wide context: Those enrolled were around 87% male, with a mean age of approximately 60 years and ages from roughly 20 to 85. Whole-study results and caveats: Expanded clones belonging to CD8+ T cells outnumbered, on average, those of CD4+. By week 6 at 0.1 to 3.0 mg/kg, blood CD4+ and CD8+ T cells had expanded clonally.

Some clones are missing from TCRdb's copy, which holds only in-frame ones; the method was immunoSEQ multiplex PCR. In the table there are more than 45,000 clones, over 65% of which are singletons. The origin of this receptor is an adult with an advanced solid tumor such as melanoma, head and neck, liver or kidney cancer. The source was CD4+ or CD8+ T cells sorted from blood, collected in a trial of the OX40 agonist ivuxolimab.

The CDR3 DNA follows: TGTGCCAGCTCACCACCGGGAACAGGGGGCAATGAGCAGTTCTTC. Protein: CASSPPGTGGNEQFF. This chain uses TRBV18 with TRBJ2-1, with TRBD1 matching over 8 bases. Trimming at V came to 0 bases and at J to 6 bases, leaving 4 bases not matched to a gene. Germline lookup yields CDR1 KGHSH and CDR2 LQKENI. The CDR3 runs 15 residues. Drawing the rest from reference TRBV18 and TRBJ2-1, the complete variable domain is NAGVMQNPRHLVRRRGQEARLRCSPMKGHSHVYWYRQLPEEGLKFMVYLQKENIIDESGMPKERFSAEFPKEGPSILRIQQVVRGDSAAYFCASSPPGTGGNEQFFGPGTRLTVL.